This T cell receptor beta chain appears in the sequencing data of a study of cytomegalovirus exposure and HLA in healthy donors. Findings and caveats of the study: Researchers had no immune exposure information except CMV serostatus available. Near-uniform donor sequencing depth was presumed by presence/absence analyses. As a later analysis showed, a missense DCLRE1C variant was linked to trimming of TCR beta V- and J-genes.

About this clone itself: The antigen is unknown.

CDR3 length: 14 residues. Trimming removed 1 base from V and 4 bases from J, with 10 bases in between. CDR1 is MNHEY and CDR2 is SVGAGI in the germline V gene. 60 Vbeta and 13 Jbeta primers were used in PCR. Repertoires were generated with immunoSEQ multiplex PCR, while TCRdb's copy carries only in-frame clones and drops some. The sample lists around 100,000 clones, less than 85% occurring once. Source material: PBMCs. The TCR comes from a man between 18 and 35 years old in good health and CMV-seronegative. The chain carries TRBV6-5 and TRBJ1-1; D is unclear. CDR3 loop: CASSYFEGSTEAFF. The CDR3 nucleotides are TGTGCCAGCAGTTACTTTGAGGGCAGCACTGAAGCTTTCTTT.